In its sample, the clone carrying this T cell receptor beta chain was seen many times. Its antigen is still unknown. Unique molecular identifiers tagged individual cDNA molecules. Each CDR3 protein gets one entry after TCRdb re-called the 5' RACE reads with MiXCR. The top ten clones hold about 7.9% of a sample with about 33,000 distinct CDR3 sequences, approximately 4.6% of them seen once. These data come from a study of early T cells in non-severe SARS-CoV-2 infection. As for the study in general: The chains were unpaired, and the sequenced material was bulk RNA from unsorted whole blood. Findings and caveats of the study: The matching step, a VDJdb search, favored anti-spike CD8 responses and missed private and CD4 specificities.

CDR3 length: 15 amino acids. Looked up from germline, CDR1 is KGHSH and CDR2 is LQKENI. The junction had 5 bases not matched to a gene; V was cut back by 2 bases and J by 4 bases. The chain has TRBV18 and TRBJ2-3, with 8 nucleotides matching TRBD1. This clonotype was obtained from an adult who was a healthcare worker with PCR-confirmed SARS-CoV-2 infection or an uninfected control (not recorded which). Sequenced input: whole blood. CDR3 residues: CASSPGQGASDTQYF. Here the CDR3 DNA reads TGTGCCAGCTCACCAGGACAGGGCGCATCAGATACGCAGTATTTT.